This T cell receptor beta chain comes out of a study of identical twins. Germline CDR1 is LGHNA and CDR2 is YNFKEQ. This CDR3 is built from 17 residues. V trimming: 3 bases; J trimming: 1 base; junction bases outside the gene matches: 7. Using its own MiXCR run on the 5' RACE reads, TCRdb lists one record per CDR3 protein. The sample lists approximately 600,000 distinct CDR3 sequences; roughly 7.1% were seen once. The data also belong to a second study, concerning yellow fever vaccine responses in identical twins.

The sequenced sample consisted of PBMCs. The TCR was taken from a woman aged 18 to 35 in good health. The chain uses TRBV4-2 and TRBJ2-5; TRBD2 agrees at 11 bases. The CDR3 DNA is TGTGCCAGCAGCCAGGTAGCGGGGGGGTCGGGCCAAGAGACCCAGTACTTC. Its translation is CASSQVAGGSGQETQYF.